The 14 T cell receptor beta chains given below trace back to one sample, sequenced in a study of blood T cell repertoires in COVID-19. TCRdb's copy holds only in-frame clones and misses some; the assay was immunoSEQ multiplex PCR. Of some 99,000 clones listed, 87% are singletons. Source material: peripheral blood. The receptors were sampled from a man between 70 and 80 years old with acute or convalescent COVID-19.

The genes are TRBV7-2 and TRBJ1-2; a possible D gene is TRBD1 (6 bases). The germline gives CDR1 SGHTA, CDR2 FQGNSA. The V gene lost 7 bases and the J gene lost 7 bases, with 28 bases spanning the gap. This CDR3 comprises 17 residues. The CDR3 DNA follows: TGTGCCAGCACCTCAACTCCCAGGGGCCGGGGCGGGCGTGGCTACACCTTC. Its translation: CASTSTPRGRGGRGYTF.

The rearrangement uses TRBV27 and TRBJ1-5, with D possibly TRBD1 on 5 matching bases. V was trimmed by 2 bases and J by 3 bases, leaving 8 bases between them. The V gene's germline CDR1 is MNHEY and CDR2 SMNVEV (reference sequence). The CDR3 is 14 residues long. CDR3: CASSLTGPNQPQHF. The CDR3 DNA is TGTGCCAGCAGTTTAACAGGCCCCAATCAGCCCCAGCATTTT.

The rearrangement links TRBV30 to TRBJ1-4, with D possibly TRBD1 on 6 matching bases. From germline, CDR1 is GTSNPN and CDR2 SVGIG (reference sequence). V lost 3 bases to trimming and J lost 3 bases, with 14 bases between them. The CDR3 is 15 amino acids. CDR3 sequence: CAWRGGGEPNEKLFF. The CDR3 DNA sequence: TGTGCCTGGAGAGGAGGGGGGGAACCTAATGAAAAACTGTTTTTT. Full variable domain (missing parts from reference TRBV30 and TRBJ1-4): SQTIHQWPATLVQPVGSPLSLECTVEGTSNPNLYWYRQAAGRGLQLLFYSVGIGQISSEVPQNLSASRPQDRQFILSSKKLLLSDSGFYLCAWRGGGEPNEKLFFGSGTQLSVL.

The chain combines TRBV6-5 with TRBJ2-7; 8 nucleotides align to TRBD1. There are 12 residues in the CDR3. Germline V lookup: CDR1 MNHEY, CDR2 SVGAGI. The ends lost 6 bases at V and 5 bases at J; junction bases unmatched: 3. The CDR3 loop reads CASSQGAHEQYV. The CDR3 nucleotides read TGTGCCAGCAGCCAGGGGGCCCACGAGCAGTACGTC.

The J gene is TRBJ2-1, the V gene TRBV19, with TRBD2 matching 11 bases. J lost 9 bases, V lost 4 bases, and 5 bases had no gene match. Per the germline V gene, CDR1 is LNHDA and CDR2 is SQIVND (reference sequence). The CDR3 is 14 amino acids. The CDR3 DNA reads TGTGCCAGTAGTAATAAGGGACTAGCGGTTGAGCAGTTCTTC. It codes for CASSNKGLAVEQFF.

The CDR3 region has the DNA TGCGCCAGCAGCTCTATCGTAAACACTGAAGCTTTCTTT. It is translated as CASSSIVNTEAFF. The V call is TRBV5-1, the J call TRBJ1-1; D is uncertain. Trimming took off 3 bases at V and 2 bases at J, with 8 bases between the two ends. This CDR3 comprises 13 residues. Germline V lookup: CDR1 SGHRS, CDR2 YFSETQ.

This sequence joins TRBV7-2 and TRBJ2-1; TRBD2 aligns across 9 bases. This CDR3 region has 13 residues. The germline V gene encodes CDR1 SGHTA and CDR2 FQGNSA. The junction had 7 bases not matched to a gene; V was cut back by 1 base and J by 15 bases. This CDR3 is CASSLGGSGGTFF. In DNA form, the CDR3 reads TGTGCCAGCAGCTTAGGTGGTAGCGGGGGAACGTTCTTC.

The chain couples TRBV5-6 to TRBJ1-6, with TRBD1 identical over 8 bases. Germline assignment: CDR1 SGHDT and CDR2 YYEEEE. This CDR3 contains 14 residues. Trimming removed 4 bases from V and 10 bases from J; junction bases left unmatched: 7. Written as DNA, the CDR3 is TGTGCCAGCAGCCCACAGGGGGTAGTCTCACCCCTCCACTTT. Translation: CASSPQGVVSPLHF.

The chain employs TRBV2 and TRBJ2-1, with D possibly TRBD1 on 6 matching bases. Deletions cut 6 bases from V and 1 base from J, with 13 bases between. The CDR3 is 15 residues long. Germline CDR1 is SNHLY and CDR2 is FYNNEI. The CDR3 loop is CASSPGTSSYNEQFF. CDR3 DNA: TGTGCCAGCAGCCCCGGGACATCATCCTACAATGAGCAGTTCTTC.

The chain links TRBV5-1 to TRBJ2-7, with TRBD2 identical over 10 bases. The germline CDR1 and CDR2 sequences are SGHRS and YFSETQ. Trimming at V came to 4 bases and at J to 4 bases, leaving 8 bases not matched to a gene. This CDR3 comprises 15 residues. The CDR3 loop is CASSLSGGAAYEQYF. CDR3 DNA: TGCGCCAGCAGCCTCAGCGGGGGGGCCGCTTACGAGCAGTACTTC.

The CDR3 reads CASSEPTGGSNSPLHF. The CDR3 DNA follows: TGTGCCAGCAGTGAACCGACAGGGGGCTCAAATTCACCCCTCCACTTT. The rearrangement joins TRBV6-1 to TRBJ1-6; TRBD1 agrees at 10 bases. The V gene's germline CDR1 is MNHNS and CDR2 SASEGT. Trimming took 2 bases from V and 7 from J; bases not matched to a gene: 5. The CDR3 sequence is 16 residues long.

CDR3 coding DNA: TGCGCCAGCAGTGAGTCGTCTACCTTCGGGGGGCCCACAGATACGCAGTATTTT. Its protein is CASSESSTFGGPTDTQYF. This chain uses TRBV10-1 with TRBJ2-3, with D perhaps matching TRBD2 (7 bases). Trimming took off 0 bases at V and 2 bases at J, with 18 bases between the two ends. Germline CDR1 is WNHNN and CDR2 is SYGVQD (reference sequence). The CDR3 runs 18 residues.

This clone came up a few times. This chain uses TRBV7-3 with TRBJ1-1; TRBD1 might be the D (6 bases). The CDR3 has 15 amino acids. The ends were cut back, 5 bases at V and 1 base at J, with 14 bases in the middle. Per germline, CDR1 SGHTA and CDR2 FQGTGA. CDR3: CASSQRGGPNTEAFF. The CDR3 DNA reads TGTGCCAGCAGCCAGAGGGGGGGACCGAACACTGAAGCTTTCTTT.

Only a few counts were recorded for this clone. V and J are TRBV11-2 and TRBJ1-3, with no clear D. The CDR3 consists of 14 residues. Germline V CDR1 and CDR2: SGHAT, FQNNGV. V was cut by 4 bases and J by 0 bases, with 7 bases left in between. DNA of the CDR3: TGTGCCAGCAGCTCCGTTAACTCTGGAAACACCATATATTTT. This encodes CASSSVNSGNTIYF.